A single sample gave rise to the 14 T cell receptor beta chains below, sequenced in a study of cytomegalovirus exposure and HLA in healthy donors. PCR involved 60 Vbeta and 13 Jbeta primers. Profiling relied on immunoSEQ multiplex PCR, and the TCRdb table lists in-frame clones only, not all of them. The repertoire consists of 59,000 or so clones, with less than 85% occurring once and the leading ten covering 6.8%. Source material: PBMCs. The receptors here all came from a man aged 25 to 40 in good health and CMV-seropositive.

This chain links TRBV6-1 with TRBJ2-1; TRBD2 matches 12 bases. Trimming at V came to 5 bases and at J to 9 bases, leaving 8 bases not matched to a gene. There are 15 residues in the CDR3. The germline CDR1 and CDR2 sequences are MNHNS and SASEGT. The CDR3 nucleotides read TGTGCCAGCAGTCTCGCTAGCGGGGGGGCGCCTGAGCAGTTCTTC. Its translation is CASSLASGGAPEQFF.

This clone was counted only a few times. The CDR3 sequence is CASSDSSYNEQFF. CDR3 nucleotide sequence: TGCGCCAGCAGTGATAGCTCCTACAATGAGCAGTTCTTC. This sequence joins TRBV4-3 and TRBJ2-1; no firm D call. The germline V gene encodes CDR1 LGHNA and CDR2 YSLEER. V was clipped by 6 bases and J by 0 bases, with 6 bases between them. The CDR3 sequence is 13 residues long.

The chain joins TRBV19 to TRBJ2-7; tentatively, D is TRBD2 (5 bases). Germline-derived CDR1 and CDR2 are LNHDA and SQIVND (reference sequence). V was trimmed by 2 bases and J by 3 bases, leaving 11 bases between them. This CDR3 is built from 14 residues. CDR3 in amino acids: CASSISLAYYEQYF. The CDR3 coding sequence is TGTGCCAGTAGTATAAGTCTAGCCTACTACGAGCAGTACTTC.

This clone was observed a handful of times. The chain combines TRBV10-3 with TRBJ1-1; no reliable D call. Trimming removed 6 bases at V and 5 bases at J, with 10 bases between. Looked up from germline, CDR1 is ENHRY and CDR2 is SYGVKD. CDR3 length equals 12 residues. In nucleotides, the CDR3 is TGTGCCATCAGGACACATAGTACTGAAGCTTTCTTT. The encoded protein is CAIRTHSTEAFF.

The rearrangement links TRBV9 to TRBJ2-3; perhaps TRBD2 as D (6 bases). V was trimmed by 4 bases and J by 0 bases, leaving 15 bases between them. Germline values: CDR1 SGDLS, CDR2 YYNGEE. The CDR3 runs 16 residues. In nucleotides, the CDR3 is TGTGCCAGCAGCCCACAAGCGGGTTCTAGCACAGATACGCAGTATTTT. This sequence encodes CASSPQAGSSTDTQYF.

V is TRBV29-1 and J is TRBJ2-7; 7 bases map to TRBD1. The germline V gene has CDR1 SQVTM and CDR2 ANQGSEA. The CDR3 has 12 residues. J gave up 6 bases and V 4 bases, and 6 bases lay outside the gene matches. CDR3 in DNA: TGCAGCGTTGGAGGGACAGTGGGCGAGCAGTACTTC. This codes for CSVGGTVGEQYF.

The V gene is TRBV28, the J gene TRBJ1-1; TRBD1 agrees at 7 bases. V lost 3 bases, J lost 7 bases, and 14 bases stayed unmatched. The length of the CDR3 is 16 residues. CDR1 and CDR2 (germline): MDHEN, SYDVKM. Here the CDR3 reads CASSFQGGGGVGEAFF. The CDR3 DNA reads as TGTGCCAGCAGTTTTCAGGGGGGCGGGGGGGTCGGTGAAGCTTTCTTT.

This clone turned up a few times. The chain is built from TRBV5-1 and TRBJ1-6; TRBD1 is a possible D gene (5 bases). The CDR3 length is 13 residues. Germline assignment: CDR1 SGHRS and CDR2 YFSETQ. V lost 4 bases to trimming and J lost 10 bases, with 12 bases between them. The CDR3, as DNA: TGCGCCAGCAGCGTGGGACTCAAATCACCCCTCCACTTT. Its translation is CASSVGLKSPLHF.

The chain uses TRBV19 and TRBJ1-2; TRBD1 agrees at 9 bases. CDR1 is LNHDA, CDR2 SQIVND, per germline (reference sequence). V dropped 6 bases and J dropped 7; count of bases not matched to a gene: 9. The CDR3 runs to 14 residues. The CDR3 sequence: CASRGDRVPSGYTF. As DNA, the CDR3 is TGTGCCAGTAGGGGGGACAGGGTGCCTAGTGGCTACACCTTC.

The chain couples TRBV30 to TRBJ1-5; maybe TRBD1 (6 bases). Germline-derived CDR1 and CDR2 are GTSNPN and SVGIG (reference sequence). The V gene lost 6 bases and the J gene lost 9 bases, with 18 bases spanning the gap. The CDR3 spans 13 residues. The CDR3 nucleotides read TGTGCCTGCTCAGGTCAGGGGCTCGGGCCCCAGCATTTT. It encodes CACSGQGLGPQHF.

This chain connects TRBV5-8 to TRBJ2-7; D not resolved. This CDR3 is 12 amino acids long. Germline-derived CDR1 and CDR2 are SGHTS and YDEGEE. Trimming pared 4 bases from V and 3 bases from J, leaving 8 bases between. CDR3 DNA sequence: TGTGCCAGCAGCCTGGACGGCTACGAGCAGTACTTC. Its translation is CASSLDGYEQYF. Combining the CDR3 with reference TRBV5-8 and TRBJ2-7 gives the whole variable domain EAGVTQSPTHLIKTRGQQATLRCSPISGHTSVYWYQQALGLGLQFLLWYDEGEERNRGNFPPRFSGRQFPNYSSELNVNALELEDSALYLCASSLDGYEQYFGPGTRLTVT.

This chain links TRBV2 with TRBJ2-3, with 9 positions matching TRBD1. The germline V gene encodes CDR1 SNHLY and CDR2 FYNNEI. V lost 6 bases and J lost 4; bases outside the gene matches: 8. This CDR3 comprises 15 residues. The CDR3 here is CASSRDRERADTQYF. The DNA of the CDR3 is TGTGCCAGCAGCAGGGACAGGGAGAGGGCAGATACGCAGTATTTT.

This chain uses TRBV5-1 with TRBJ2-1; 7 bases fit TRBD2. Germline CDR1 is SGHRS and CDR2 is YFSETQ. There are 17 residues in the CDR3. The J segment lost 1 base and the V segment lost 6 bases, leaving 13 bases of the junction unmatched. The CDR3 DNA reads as TGCGCCAGCAAGGAATCCGCCGGACTAGTTTCCTACAATGAGCAGTTCTTC. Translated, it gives CASKESAGLVSYNEQFF.

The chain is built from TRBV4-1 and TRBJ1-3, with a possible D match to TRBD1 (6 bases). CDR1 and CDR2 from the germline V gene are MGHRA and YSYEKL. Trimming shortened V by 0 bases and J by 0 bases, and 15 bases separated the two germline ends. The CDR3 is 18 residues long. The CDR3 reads CASSQERLQGVSGNTIYF. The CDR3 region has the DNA TGCGCCAGCAGCCAAGAGCGATTACAGGGTGTCTCTGGAAACACCATATATTTT.